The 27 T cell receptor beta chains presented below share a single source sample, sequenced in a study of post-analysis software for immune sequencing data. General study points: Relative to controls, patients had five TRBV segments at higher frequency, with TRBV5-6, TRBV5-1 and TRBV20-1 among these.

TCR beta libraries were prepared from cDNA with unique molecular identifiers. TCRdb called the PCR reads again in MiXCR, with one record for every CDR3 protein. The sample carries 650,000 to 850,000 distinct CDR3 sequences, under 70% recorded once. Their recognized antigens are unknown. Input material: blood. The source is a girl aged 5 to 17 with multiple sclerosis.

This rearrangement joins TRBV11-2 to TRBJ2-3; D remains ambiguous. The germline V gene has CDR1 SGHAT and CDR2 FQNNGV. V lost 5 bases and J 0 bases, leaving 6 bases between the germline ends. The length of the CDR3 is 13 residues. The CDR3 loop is CASSTLSTDTQYF. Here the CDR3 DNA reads TGTGCCAGCAGCACATTAAGCACAGATACGCAGTATTTT.

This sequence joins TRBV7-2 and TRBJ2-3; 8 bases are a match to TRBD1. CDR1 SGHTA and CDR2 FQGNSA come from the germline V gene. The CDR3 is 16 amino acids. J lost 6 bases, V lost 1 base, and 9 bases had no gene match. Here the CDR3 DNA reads TGTGCCAGCAGCTTAGTGATTGCAGGGGGCGTTGATACGCAGTATTTT. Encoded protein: CASSLVIAGGVDTQYF.

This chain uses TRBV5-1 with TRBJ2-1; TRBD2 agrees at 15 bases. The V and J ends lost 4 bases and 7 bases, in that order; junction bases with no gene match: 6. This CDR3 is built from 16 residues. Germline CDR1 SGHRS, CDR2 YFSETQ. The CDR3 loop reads CASSNGLAGGLNEQFF. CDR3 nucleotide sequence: TGCGCCAGCAGCAACGGACTAGCGGGAGGGTTAAATGAGCAGTTCTTC.

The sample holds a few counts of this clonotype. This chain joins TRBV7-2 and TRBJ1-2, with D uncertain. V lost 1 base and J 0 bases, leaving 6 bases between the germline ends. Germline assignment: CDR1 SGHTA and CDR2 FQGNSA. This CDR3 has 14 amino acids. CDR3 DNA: TGTGCCAGCAGCTTAGACAGCACTAACTATGGCTACACCTTC. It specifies CASSLDSTNYGYTF.

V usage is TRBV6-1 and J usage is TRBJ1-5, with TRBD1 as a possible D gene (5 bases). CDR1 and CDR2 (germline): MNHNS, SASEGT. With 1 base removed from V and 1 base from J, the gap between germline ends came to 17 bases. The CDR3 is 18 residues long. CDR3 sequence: CASSEDLVVWGSNQPQHF. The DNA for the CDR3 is TGTGCCAGCAGTGAAGACTTGGTGGTTTGGGGGAGCAATCAGCCCCAGCATTTT.

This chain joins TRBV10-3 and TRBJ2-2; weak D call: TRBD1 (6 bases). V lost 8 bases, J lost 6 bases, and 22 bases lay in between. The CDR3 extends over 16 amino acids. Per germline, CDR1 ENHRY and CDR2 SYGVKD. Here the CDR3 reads CAIAALGQIQPGELFF. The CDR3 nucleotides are TGTGCCATCGCCGCGCTGGGACAAATACAACCCGGGGAGCTGTTTTTT.

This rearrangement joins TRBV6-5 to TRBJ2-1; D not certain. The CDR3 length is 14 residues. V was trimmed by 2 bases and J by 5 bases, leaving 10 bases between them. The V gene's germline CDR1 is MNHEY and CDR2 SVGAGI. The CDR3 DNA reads TGTGCCAGCAGTTACCTGGACGGAAACAATGAGCAGTTCTTC. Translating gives CASSYLDGNNEQFF.

CDR3 coding DNA: TGTGCCAGCAGTTCGCCTAGCGGGAGTGGAAATGAGCAGTTCTTC. It encodes CASSSPSGSGNEQFF. J is TRBJ2-1 and V is TRBV27, with 10 bases that match TRBD2. Losses at the gene ends were 4 bases for V and 7 bases for J; bases not matched to a gene: 7. Germline V gene data show CDR1 as MNHEY and CDR2 as SMNVEV (reference sequence). The CDR3 length is 15 residues.

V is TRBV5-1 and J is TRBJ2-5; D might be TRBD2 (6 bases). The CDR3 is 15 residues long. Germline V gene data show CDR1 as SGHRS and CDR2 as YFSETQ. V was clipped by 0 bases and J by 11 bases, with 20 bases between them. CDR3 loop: CASSLESGVPTEQYF. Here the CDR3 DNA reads TGCGCCAGCAGCTTGGAGTCGGGAGTCCCTACGGAGCAGTACTTC.

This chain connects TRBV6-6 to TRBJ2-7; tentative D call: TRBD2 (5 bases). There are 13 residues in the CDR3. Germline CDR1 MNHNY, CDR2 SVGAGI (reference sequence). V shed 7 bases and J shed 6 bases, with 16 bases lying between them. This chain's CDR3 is CASTEPGWSEQYF. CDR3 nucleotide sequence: TGTGCCAGCACGGAACCGGGATGGAGCGAGCAGTACTTC.

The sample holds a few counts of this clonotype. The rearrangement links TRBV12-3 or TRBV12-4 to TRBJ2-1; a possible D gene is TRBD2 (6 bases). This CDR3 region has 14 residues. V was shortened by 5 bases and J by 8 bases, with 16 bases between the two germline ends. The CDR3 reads CASSPGLGYDEQFF. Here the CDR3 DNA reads TGTGCCAGCAGTCCGGGACTGGGATATGATGAGCAGTTCTTC.

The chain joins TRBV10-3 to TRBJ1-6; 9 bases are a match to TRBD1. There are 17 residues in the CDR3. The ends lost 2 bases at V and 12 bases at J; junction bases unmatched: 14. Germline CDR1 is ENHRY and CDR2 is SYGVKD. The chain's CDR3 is CAISELLAGQGVGPLHF. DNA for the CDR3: TGTGCCATCAGTGAGCTCCTAGCGGGACAGGGTGTAGGACCCCTCCACTTT.

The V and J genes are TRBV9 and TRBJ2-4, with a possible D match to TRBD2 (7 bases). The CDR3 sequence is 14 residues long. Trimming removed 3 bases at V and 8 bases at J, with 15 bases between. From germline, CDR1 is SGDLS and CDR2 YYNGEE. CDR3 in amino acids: CASSGEGGGYIQYF. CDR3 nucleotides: TGTGCCAGCAGCGGGGAAGGGGGGGGATACATTCAGTACTTC.

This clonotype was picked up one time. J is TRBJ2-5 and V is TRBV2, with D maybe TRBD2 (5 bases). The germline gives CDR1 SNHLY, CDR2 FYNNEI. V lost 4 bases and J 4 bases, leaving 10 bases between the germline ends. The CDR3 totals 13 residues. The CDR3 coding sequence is TGTGCCAGCAGTGGGTCCAGCGGAGAGACCCAGTACTTC. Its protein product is CASSGSSGETQYF.

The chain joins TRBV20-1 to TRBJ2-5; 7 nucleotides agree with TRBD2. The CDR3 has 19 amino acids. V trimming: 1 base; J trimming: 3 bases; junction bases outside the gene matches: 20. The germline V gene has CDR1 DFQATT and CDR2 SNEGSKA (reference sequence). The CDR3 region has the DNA TGCAGTGCTAGAGCCTCCCAGAGGGATCGCTACGCGGGAGAAGAGACCCAGTACTTC. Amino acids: CSARASQRDRYAGEETQYF.

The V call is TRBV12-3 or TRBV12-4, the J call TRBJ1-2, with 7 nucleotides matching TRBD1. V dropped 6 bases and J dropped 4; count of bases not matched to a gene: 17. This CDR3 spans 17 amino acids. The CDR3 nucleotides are TGTGCCAGCAGCCTACTCCCGACAGGGCGGGGAGGCTATGGCTACACCTTC. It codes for CASSLLPTGRGGYGYTF.

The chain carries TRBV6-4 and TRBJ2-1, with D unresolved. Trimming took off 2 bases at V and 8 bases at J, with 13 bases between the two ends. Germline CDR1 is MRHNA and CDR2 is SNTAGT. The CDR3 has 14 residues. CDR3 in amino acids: CASSDAVSSDEQFF. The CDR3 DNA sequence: TGTGCCAGCAGTGACGCCGTATCGAGCGATGAGCAGTTCTTC.

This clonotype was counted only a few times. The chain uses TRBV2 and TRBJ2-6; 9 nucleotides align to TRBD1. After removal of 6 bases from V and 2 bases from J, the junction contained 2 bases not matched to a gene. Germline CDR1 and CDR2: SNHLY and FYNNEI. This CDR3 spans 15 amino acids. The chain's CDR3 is CASRGTGTGANVLTF. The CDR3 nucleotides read TGTGCCAGCAGGGGGACAGGGACTGGGGCCAACGTCCTGACTTTC.

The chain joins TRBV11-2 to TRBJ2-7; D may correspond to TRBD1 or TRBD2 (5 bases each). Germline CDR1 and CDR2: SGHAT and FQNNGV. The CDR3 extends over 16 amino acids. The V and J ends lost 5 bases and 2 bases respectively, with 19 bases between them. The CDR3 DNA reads TGTGCCAGCAGCGGGACCACCGCCGGTGGGGCCTACGAGCAGTACTTC. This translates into CASSGTTAGGAYEQYF.

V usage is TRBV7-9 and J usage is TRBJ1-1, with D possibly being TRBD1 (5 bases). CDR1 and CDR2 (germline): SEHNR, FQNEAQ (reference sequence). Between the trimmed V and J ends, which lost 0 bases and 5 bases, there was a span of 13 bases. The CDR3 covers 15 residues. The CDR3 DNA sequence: TGTGCCAGCAGCTTAGCGGCGGGACGGGGAACTGAAGCTTTCTTT. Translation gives CASSLAAGRGTEAFF.

The CDR3 bases are TGTGCCACCAGCCAAGACTTCTCATCCTACAATGAGCAGTTCTTC. Its translation: CATSQDFSSYNEQFF. The V gene is TRBV15, the J gene TRBJ2-1; D remains unclear. Germline V gene sequence: CDR1 LNHNV, CDR2 YYDKDF (reference sequence). V lost 5 bases and J lost 1, with 12 bases in between. CDR3 length: 15 residues.

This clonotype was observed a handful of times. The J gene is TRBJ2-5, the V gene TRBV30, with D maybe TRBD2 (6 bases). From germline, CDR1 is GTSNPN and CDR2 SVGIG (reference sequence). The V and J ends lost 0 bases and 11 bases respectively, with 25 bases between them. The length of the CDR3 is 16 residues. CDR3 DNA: TGTGCCTGGAGTGTACGTCGGGGCAGGGACTCTTCCGCGCAGTACTTC. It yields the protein CAWSVRRGRDSSAQYF.

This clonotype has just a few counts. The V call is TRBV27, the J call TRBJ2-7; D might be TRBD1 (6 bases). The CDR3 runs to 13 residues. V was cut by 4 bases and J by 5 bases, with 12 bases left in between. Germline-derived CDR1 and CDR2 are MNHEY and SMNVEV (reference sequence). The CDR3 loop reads CASSYTGIHEQYF. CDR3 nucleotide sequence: TGTGCCAGCAGTTACACAGGGATACACGAGCAGTACTTC.

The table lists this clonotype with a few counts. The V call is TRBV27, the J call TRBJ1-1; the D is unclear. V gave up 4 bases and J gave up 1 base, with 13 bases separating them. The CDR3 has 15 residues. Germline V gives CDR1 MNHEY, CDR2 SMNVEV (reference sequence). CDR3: CASSWGRGPNTEAFF. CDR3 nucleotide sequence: TGTGCCAGCAGTTGGGGTCGGGGTCCGAACACTGAAGCTTTCTTT.

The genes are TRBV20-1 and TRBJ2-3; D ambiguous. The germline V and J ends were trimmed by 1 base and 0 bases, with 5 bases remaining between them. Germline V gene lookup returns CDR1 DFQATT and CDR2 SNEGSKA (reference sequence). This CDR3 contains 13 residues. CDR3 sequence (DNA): TGCAGTGCTAGAGTCCAGAGCACAGATACGCAGTATTTT. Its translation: CSARVQSTDTQYF.

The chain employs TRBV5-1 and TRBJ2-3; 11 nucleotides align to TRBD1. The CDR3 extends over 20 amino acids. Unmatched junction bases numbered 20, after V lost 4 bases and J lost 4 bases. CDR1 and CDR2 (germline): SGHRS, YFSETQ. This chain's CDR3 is CASSPGDRGSFGVLADTQYF. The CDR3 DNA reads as TGCGCCAGCAGCCCGGGGGACAGGGGGAGCTTTGGAGTCTTGGCAGATACGCAGTATTTT.

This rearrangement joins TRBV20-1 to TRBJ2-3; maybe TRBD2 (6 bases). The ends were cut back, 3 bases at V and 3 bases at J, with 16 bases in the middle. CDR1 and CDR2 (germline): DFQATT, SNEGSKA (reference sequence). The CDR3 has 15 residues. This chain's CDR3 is CSASSLAEITDTQYF. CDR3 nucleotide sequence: TGCAGTGCTAGTTCCTTAGCGGAAATTACAGATACGCAGTATTTT.